These 10 T cell receptor beta chains share one sample of origin, sequenced in a study of T cell changes during pregnancy in multiple sclerosis. TCRdb keeps only in-frame clones here, not all; method: immunoSEQ multiplex PCR. The sample includes tens of thousands of clones, roughly 91% of them seen just once. The source material was peripheral blood, sampled in the first trimester of pregnancy. The receptor source for this set is a female donor with multiple sclerosis, enrolled in a pregnancy study.

The V and J genes are TRBV18 and TRBJ1-1, with D hard to call. Germline V gene sequence: CDR1 KGHSH, CDR2 LQKENI. The length of the CDR3 is 13 residues. V was shortened by 5 bases and J by 0 bases, with 7 bases between the two germline ends. The CDR3 DNA reads TGTGCCAGCTCAGAGGGCATGAACACTGAAGCTTTCTTT. Its translation is CASSEGMNTEAFF.

The sample holds one count of this clone. The V gene is TRBV6-6, the J gene TRBJ2-4; D unresolved. The length of the CDR3 is 11 residues. Germline CDR1 reads MNHNY; CDR2 reads SVGAGI (reference sequence). V lost 7 bases, J lost 6 bases, and 7 bases lay in between. The CDR3 sequence: CASMIANIQYF. The CDR3 region has the DNA TGTGCCAGCATGATAGCAAACATTCAGTACTTC.

This chain uses TRBV19 with TRBJ2-2; D is uncertain. Germline V CDR1 and CDR2: LNHDA, SQIVND (reference sequence). The length of the CDR3 is 13 residues. The germline V and J ends were trimmed by 3 bases and 7 bases, with 9 bases remaining between them. The CDR3 DNA reads as TGTGCCAGTAGTATTAAGCAGGACGGGGAGCTGTTTTTT. It yields the protein CASSIKQDGELFF.

This chain connects TRBV15 to TRBJ2-7; no definite D call. V lost 5 bases and J 1 base, leaving 15 bases between the germline ends. CDR3 length: 15 amino acids. Germline-derived CDR1 and CDR2 are LNHNV and YYDKDF (reference sequence). The CDR3: CATSPTQVGSYEQYF. For the CDR3, the DNA is TGTGCCACCAGCCCAACCCAGGTGGGTTCCTACGAGCAGTACTTC.

The CDR3 nucleotides read TGTGCCACCAGCAGAGGAGGGTCTACAGGGCCTAATCAGCCCCAGCATTTT. This codes for CATSRGGSTGPNQPQHF. The V gene is TRBV15, the J gene TRBJ1-5; D is possibly TRBD1 (6 bases). This CDR3 spans 17 amino acids. The germline CDR1 and CDR2 sequences are LNHNV and YYDKDF (reference sequence). Trimming removed 1 base at V and 4 bases at J, with 17 bases between.

The chain combines TRBV30 with TRBJ1-4; D remains unclear. Trimming pared 1 base from V and 8 bases from J, leaving 14 bases between. This CDR3 contains 14 residues. The V gene's germline CDR1 is GTSNPN and CDR2 SVGIG (reference sequence). CDR3 in DNA: TGTGCCTGGAGTGCCGGACTACGGGGAGAAAAACTGTTTTTT. This encodes CAWSAGLRGEKLFF.

The rearrangement links TRBV11-2 to TRBJ2-3, with D uncertain. Trimming took off 4 bases at V and 4 bases at J, with 12 bases between the two ends. Per germline, CDR1 SGHAT and CDR2 FQNNGV. The CDR3 covers 14 residues. CDR3 residues: CASSSPLSADTQYF. The CDR3 coding sequence is TGTGCCAGCAGCTCTCCCCTTTCGGCAGATACGCAGTATTTT.

The chain joins TRBV18 to TRBJ2-3; D unresolved. This CDR3 has 12 residues. Per germline, CDR1 KGHSH and CDR2 LQKENI. The germline V and J ends were trimmed by 6 bases and 3 bases, with 7 bases remaining between them. In nucleotides, the CDR3 is TGTGCCAGCTCTACCAGTACAGATACGCAGTATTTT. It translates to CASSTSTDTQYF.

The chain is built from TRBV18 and TRBJ1-4; TRBD1 aligns across 9 bases. This CDR3 has 15 amino acids. CDR1 KGHSH and CDR2 LQKENI come from the germline V gene. Trimming at V came to 2 bases and at J to 6 bases, leaving 4 bases not matched to a gene. CDR3 protein: CASSPKRTGDEKLFF. DNA for the CDR3: TGTGCCAGCTCACCAAAGCGGACAGGGGATGAAAAACTGTTTTTT.

J is TRBJ1-1 and V is TRBV11-1; a possible D gene is TRBD1 (5 bases). The CDR3 covers 13 residues. Deletions cut 5 bases from V and 1 base from J, with 8 bases between. Germline loops: CDR1 SGHAT, CDR2 FQDESV (reference sequence). The CDR3 here is CASSPGPNTEAFF. CDR3 nucleotides: TGTGCCAGCAGCCCAGGGCCGAACACTGAAGCTTTCTTT.